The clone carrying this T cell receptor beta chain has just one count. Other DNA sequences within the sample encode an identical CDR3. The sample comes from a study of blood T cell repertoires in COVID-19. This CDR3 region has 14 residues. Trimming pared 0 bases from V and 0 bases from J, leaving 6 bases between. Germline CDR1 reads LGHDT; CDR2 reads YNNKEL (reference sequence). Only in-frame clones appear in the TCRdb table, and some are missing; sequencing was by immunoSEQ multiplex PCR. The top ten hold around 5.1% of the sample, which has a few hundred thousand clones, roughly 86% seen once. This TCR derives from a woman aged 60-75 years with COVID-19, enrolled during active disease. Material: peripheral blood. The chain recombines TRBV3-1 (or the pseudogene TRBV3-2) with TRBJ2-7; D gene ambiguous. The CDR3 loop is CASSQERSSYEQYF. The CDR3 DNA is TGTGCCAGCAGCCAAGAGAGGAGCTCCTACGAGCAGTACTTC.